The 17 T cell receptor beta chains below come from one sample, sequenced in a study of blood T cell repertoires in COVID-19. Generated by immunoSEQ multiplex PCR, the TCRdb table keeps only in-frame clones and is missing some. The sample shows 200,000 or so clones, around 80% of them seen only once. Sequenced input: peripheral blood. These receptors were obtained from a woman in her 70s with acute or convalescent COVID-19.

This chain connects TRBV5-8 to TRBJ2-4, with 7 nucleotides matching TRBD2. J lost 4 bases, V lost 6 bases, and 7 bases had no gene match. CDR3 length equals 14 residues. Germline lookup yields CDR1 SGHTS and CDR2 YDEGEE. As DNA, the CDR3 is TGTGCCAGCACCTCCGGGAGGACTAAAAACATTCAGTACTTC. Translated, it gives CASTSGRTKNIQYF.

J is TRBJ2-3 and V is TRBV3-1 (or the pseudogene TRBV3-2); 15 bases are a match to TRBD2. After removal of 0 bases from V and 1 base from J, the junction contained 11 bases not matched to a gene. The CDR3 has 21 amino acids. Germline CDR1 and CDR2: LGHDT and YNNKEL (reference sequence). CDR3 nucleotides: TGTGCCAGCAGCCAAGAAGGGGGACTAGCGGGAGGAAAAGACCGCACAGATACGCAGTATTTT. Its protein is CASSQEGGLAGGKDRTDTQYF.

This chain joins TRBV5-5 and TRBJ2-7; maybe TRBD2 (5 bases). The germline V and J ends were trimmed by 2 bases and 2 bases, with 8 bases remaining between them. This CDR3 comprises 13 residues. Germline assignment: CDR1 SGHKS and CDR2 YYEKEE (reference sequence). The CDR3 coding sequence is TGTGCCAGCAGCTTCGGGGTACCCTACGAGCAGTACTTC. It specifies CASSFGVPYEQYF.

As regards this clone: Other DNA variants within this sample encode the same CDR3. The gene calls are TRBV24-1 and TRBJ2-1, with D maybe TRBD2 (6 bases). Between the trimmed V and J ends, which lost 1 base and 7 bases, there was a span of 13 bases. The CDR3 covers 15 residues. Germline V lookup: CDR1 KGHDR, CDR2 SFDVKD. The CDR3 reads CATSDFSGRVNEQFF. The CDR3 nucleotides are TGTGCCACCAGTGATTTTAGCGGAAGGGTTAATGAGCAGTTCTTC.

The chain combines TRBV2 with TRBJ2-7; tentative D call: TRBD2 (6 bases). Trimming removed 5 bases from V and 2 bases from J, with 13 bases in between. CDR1 and CDR2 from the germline V gene are SNHLY and FYNNEI. The CDR3 totals 14 residues. CDR3 in DNA: TGTGCCAGCAGTTCGGGACTTACGACCTACGAGCAGTACTTC. This encodes CASSSGLTTYEQYF.

This rearrangement joins TRBV30 to TRBJ2-5; 13 bases fit TRBD2. The germline V gene has CDR1 GTSNPN and CDR2 SVGIG (reference sequence). The junction had 6 bases not matched to a gene; V was cut back by 4 bases and J by 4 bases. This CDR3 region has 15 residues. Written as DNA, the CDR3 is TGTGCCTGGAAACTAGCGGGAGGGATCGGAGAGACCCAGTACTTC. This gives the protein CAWKLAGGIGETQYF. The full variable domain, in which reference TRBV30 and TRBJ2-5 provide the parts outside the CDR3, is SQTIHQWPATLVQPVGSPLSLECTVEGTSNPNLYWYRQAAGRGLQLLFYSVGIGQISSEVPQNLSASRPQDRQFILSSKKLLLSDSGFYLCAWKLAGGIGETQYFGPGTRLLVL.

The chain links TRBV19 to TRBJ2-7, with 12 nucleotides matching TRBD2. CDR3 length equals 14 residues. Germline CDR1 is LNHDA and CDR2 is SQIVND (reference sequence). V shed 4 bases and J 4 bases; nucleotides not matched to a gene: 2. DNA for the CDR3: TGTGCCAGTAGTAGCGGGACTAGCGGGTACGAGCAGTACTTC. Its protein is CASSSGTSGYEQYF.

The rearrangement uses TRBV24-1 and TRBJ2-1; D unclear. The CDR3 loop spans 15 amino acids. V lost 3 bases, J lost 1 base, and 9 bases lay in between. The V gene's germline CDR1 is KGHDR and CDR2 SFDVKD. Here the CDR3 reads CATSDLDGSYNEQFF. The CDR3 DNA reads as TGTGCCACCAGTGATCTCGACGGGTCCTACAATGAGCAGTTCTTC.

There are a few counts of this clone. The rearrangement uses TRBV27 and TRBJ2-7; 7 nucleotides align to TRBD1. The CDR3 is made up of 14 amino acids. J lost 3 bases, V lost 3 bases, and 5 bases had no gene match. Germline CDR1 and CDR2: MNHEY and SMNVEV (reference sequence). The CDR3 protein is CASSFAGTDYEQYF. The CDR3 DNA reads TGTGCCAGCAGTTTTGCCGGGACAGACTACGAGCAGTACTTC.

This clone has a single count. This rearrangement joins TRBV19 to TRBJ2-2, with TRBD1 matching over 7 bases. The ends lost 9 bases at V and 4 bases at J; junction bases unmatched: 11. This CDR3 region has 15 residues. The V gene's germline CDR1 is LNHDA and CDR2 SQIVND (reference sequence). The CDR3 spells CARLVEAGGTGELFF. CDR3 coding DNA: TGTGCCAGGCTTGTCGAAGCAGGGGGCACCGGGGAGCTGTTTTTT.

This chain uses TRBV5-1 with TRBJ2-5; TRBD2 matches at 8 bases. V lost 4 bases and J lost 2; bases outside the gene matches: 4. From germline, CDR1 is SGHRS and CDR2 YFSETQ. The CDR3 contains 14 residues. The CDR3 loop is CASSGGGLQETQYF. CDR3 sequence (DNA): TGCGCCAGCAGCGGCGGGGGGTTGCAAGAGACCCAGTACTTC.

This sequence joins TRBV7-6 and TRBJ2-1; D not resolved. V lost 5 bases, J lost 0 bases, and 11 bases lay in between. The length of the CDR3 is 15 residues. In germline, CDR1 is SGHVS, CDR2 FNYEAQ. The CDR3 DNA reads TGTGCCAGCAGCCGCGTTGCCCTCTCCTACAATGAGCAGTTCTTC. This sequence encodes CASSRVALSYNEQFF.

This clone has only a few counts. The chain couples TRBV2 to TRBJ2-6; 9 bases are a match to TRBD1. Losses at the gene ends were 6 bases for V and 4 bases for J; bases not matched to a gene: 4. The CDR3 extends over 15 amino acids. Germline values: CDR1 SNHLY, CDR2 FYNNEI. This CDR3 reads CASREQGAGANVLTF. The DNA for the CDR3 is TGTGCCAGCAGAGAACAGGGGGCCGGGGCCAACGTCCTGACTTTC.

The chain couples TRBV11-2 to TRBJ2-7; 8 bases line up with TRBD1. CDR1 SGHAT and CDR2 FQNNGV come from the germline V gene. This CDR3 comprises 14 residues. The J segment lost 3 bases and the V segment lost 4 bases, leaving 5 bases of the junction unmatched. The CDR3: CASSSGQVNYEQYF. As DNA, the CDR3 is TGTGCCAGCAGCTCGGGACAGGTCAACTACGAGCAGTACTTC.

The genes are TRBV9 and TRBJ2-2, with 10 nucleotides matching TRBD1. This CDR3 has 16 amino acids. The germline V gene encodes CDR1 SGDLS and CDR2 YYNGEE. The J segment lost 5 bases and the V segment lost 3 bases, leaving 7 bases of the junction unmatched. CDR3 sequence: CASSDPGQGRTGELFF. The CDR3 DNA follows: TGTGCCAGCAGCGACCCGGGACAGGGGCGGACCGGGGAGCTGTTTTTT.

This clone has a single count. This sequence joins TRBV5-1 and TRBJ2-2; the D gene is possibly TRBD1 (5 bases). Deletions cut 4 bases from V and 0 bases from J, with 13 bases between. Germline loops: CDR1 SGHRS, CDR2 YFSETQ. The CDR3 covers 16 residues. CDR3 nucleotide sequence: TGCGCCAGCAGCATTGGGGCCGCCGCGAACACCGGGGAGCTGTTTTTT. Its protein is CASSIGAAANTGELFF.

This chain links TRBV5-4 with TRBJ2-2; D is perhaps TRBD2 (6 bases). The V gene lost 2 bases and the J gene lost 5 bases, with 13 bases spanning the gap. CDR3 length: 15 residues. Germline V gene sequence: CDR1 SGHNT, CDR2 YYREEE (reference sequence). The DNA of the CDR3 is TGTGCCAGCAGCTTACGGGGGAGCCAAACCGGGGAGCTGTTTTTT. Amino acids: CASSLRGSQTGELFF.